This T cell receptor (beta chain) was captured by sequencing in a study of T cell responses to AZD1222 COVID-19 vaccine. Of note for this clone: What it recognizes is unknown.

Clones were sequenced by immunoSEQ multiplex PCR, and TCRdb holds only the in-frame ones, with some missing. The repertoire consists of 100,000 or so clones, with 84% occurring once and the leading ten covering about a sixth. Study-level results: Nearly half of unique spike-specific TCRs reportedly avoided B.1.351 and B.1.1.7 mutated regions. Only a handful of AZD1222 recipients, roughly six in all, had baseline seropositivity. Only after the peak T cell response were repertoires sampled.

Looked up from germline, CDR1 is LNHDA and CDR2 is SQIVND (reference sequence). Between the trimmed V and J ends, which lost 11 bases and 0 bases, there was a span of 11 bases. The CDR3 sequence is 13 residues long. Specimen: peripheral blood, collected on day 0 of AZD1222 vaccination. The rearrangement links TRBV19 to TRBJ1-5; D gene uncertain. This TCR was recovered from an adult in good health. CDR3 nucleotides: TGTGCCGTCGCCGGCTATAGCAATCAGCCCCAGCATTTT. It translates to CAVAGYSNQPQHF. Drawing the rest from reference TRBV19 and TRBJ1-5, the complete variable domain is DGGITQSPKYLFRKEGQNVTLSCEQNLNHDAMYWYRQDPGQGLRLIYYSQIVNDFQKGDIAEGYSVSREKKESFPLTVTSAQKNPTAFYLCAVAGYSNQPQHFGDGTRLSIL.